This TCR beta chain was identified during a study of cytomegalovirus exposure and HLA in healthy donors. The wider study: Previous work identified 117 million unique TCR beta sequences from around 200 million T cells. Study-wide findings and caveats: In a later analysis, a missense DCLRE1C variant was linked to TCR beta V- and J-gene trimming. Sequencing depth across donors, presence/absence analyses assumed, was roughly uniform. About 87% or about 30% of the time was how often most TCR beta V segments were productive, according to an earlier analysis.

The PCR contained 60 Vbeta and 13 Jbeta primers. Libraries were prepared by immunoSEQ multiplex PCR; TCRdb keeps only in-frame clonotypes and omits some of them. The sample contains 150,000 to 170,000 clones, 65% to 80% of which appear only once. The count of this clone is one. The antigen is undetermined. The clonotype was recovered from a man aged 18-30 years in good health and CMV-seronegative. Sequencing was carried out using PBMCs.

CDR3 residues: CASSVGVGPGRGEKLFF. The CDR3 DNA sequence: TGTGCCAGCAGCGTAGGAGTCGGACCGGGTAGGGGTGAAAAACTGTTTTTT. V is TRBV9 and J is TRBJ1-4; D may be TRBD1 (5 bases). Looked up from germline, CDR1 is SGDLS and CDR2 is YYNGEE. There are 17 residues in the CDR3. V lost 0 bases and J lost 7, with 19 bases in between.